This TCR beta chain was recorded in a study of cytomegalovirus exposure and HLA in healthy donors. Broader study findings: When presence/absence was analysed, sequencing depth was taken to be roughly uniform across donors.

In regard to this clone: Its antigen is not identified.

PCR was performed using 60 Vbeta and 13 Jbeta primers. The assay was immunoSEQ multiplex PCR, and TCRdb's table has in-frame clones only and misses some. The sample yields about 160,000 clones, roughly 78% seen once. The material sequenced was PBMCs. The source of this sequence is a woman aged 40 to 50 in good health and CMV-seronegative.

The CDR3 loop reads CASSLTAGQGQSPLHF. Written as DNA, the CDR3 is TGCGCCAGCAGCTTAACCGCCGGACAGGGGCAATCACCCCTCCACTTT. The genes are TRBV5-1 and TRBJ1-6; 9 nucleotides agree with TRBD1. Looked up from germline, CDR1 is SGHRS and CDR2 is YFSETQ. The CDR3 covers 16 residues. V shed 2 bases and J 10 bases; nucleotides not matched to a gene: 10.